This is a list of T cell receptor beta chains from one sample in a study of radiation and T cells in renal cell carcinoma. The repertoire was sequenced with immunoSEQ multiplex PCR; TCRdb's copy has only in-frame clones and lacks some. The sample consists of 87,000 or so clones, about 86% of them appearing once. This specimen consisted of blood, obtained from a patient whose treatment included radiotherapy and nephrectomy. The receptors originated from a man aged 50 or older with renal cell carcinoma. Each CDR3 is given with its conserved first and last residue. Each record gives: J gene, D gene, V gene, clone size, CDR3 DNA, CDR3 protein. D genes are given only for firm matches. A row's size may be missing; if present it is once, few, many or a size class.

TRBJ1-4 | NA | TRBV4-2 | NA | TGTGCCAGCAGCCAAGAAGGGCAGGGAGGTGAAAAACTGTTTTTT | CASSQEGQGGEKLFF
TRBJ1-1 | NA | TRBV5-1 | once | TGCGCCAGCAGCCGCCTGGGGCGGTTGAACACTGAAGCTTTCTTT | CASSRLGRLNTEAFF
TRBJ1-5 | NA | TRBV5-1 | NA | TGCGCCAGCAGCCTATACACCAGGGGAGTCGGGGGTCTCAGCAATCAGCCCCAGCATTTT | CASSLYTRGVGGLSNQPQHF
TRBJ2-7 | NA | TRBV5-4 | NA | TGTGCCAGCAGCTTGTACCGGGGGACATCCCACTACGAGCAGTACTTC | CASSLYRGTSHYEQYF
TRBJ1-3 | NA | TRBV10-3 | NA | TGTGCCATCAGTCCTGAGGCCTCTGGAAACACCATATATTTT | CAISPEASGNTIYF
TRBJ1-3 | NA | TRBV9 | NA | TGTGCCAGCAGCGCCTACAGCGTCTCTGGAAACACCATATATTTT | CASSAYSVSGNTIYF
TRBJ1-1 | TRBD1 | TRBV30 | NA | TGTGCCTGGAGTCGGACAGGGGGCGCGGTTGAAGCTTTCTTT | CAWSRTGGAVEAFF
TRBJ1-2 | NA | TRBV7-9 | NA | TGTGCCAGCAGCGGGACTCGGGGTGGCTACACCTTC | CASSGTRGGYTF
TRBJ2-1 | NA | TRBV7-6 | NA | TGTGCCAGCAGCTCCGAGGGACTTTTCAATGAGCAGTTCTTC | CASSSEGLFNEQFF
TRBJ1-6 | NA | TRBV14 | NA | TGTGCCAGCAGCCAAGATATCGGGGGCGACTATTCACCCCTCCACTTT | CASSQDIGGDYSPLHF
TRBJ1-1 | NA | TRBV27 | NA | TGTGCCAGCAAAGTCGGGAAGGAAGCTTTCTTT | CASKVGKEAFF
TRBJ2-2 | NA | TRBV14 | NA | TGTGCCAGCAGCCAAGAACCGGTGTACACCGGGGAGCTGTTTTTT | CASSQEPVYTGELFF
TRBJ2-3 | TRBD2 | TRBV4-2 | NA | TGTGCCAGCAGCCAAAGGACTAGCGGGGGGGCCAGGACAGATACGCAGTATTTT | CASSQRTSGGARTDTQYF
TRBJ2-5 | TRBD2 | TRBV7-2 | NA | TGTGCCAGCAGCAATGGGACTAGCGGGGGGCCTAAACAAGAGACCCAGTACTTC | CASSNGTSGGPKQETQYF
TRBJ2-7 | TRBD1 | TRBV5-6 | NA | TGTGCCAGCAGCGACAGGGTAACCTACGAGCAGTACTTC | CASSDRVTYEQYF
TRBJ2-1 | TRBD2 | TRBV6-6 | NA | TGTGCCAGCAGTTACTTTAGCGGGAGGGCGTCAAATGAGCAGTTCTTC | CASSYFSGRASNEQFF